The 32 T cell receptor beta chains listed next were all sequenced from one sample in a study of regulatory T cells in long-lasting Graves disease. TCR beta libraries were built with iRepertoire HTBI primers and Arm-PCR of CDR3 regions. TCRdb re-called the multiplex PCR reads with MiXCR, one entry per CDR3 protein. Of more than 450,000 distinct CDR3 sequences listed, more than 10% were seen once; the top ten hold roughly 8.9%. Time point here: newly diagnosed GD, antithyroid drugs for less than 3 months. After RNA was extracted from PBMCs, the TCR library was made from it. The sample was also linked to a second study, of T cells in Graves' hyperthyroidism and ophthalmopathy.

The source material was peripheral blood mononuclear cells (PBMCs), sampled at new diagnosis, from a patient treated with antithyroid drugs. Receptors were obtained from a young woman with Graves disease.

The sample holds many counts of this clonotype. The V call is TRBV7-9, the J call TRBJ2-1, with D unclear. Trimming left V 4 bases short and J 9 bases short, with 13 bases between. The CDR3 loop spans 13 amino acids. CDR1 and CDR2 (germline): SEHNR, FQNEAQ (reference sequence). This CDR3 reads CASSSWPSGEQFF. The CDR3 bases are TGTGCCAGCAGCTCCTGGCCGAGTGGTGAGCAGTTCTTC.

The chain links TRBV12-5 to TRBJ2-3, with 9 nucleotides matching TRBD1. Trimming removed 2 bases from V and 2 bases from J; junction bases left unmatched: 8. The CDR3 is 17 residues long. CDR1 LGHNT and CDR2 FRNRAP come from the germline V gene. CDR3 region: CASGLLTGTGNTDTQYF. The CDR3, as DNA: TGTGCTAGTGGTTTGTTAACCGGGACAGGGAACACAGATACGCAGTATTTT.

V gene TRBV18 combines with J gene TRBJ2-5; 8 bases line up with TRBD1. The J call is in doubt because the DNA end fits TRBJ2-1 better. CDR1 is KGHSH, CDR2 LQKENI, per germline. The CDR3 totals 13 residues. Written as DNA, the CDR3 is TGTGCCAGCTCAGAGACAGGGGTAGATGAGCAGTTCTTC. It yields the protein CASSETGVDEQFF.

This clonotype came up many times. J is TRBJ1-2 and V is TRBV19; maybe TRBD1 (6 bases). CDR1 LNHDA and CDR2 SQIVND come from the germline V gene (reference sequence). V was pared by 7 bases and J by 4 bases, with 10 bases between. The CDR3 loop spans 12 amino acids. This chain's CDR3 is CASNDRTYGYTF. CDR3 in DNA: TGTGCCAGTAATGACAGGACCTATGGCTACACCTTC.

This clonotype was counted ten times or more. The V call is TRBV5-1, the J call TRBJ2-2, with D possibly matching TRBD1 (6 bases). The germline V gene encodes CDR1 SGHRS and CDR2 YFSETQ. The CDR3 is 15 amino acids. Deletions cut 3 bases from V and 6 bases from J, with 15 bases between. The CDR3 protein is CASSWGTGHAGELFF. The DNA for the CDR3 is TGCGCCAGCAGCTGGGGAACAGGGCACGCCGGGGAGCTGTTTTTT.

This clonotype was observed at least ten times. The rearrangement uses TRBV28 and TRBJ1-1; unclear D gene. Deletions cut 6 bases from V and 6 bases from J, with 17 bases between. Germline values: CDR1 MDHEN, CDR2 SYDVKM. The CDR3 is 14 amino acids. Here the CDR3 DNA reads TGTGCCAGCAGGGGTTACCGGGCAAACTCTGAAGCTTTCTTT. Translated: CASRGYRANSEAFF. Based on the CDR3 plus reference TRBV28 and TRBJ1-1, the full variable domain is DVKVTQSSRYLVKRTGEKVFLECVQDMDHENMFWYRQDPGLGLRLIYFSYDVKMKEKGDIPEGYSVSREKKERFSLILESASTNQTSMYLCASRGYRANSEAFFGQGTRLTVV.

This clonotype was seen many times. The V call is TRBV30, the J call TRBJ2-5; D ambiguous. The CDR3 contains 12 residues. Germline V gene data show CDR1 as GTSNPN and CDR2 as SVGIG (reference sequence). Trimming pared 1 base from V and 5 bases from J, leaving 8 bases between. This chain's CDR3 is CAWSEFYETQYF. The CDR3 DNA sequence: TGTGCCTGGAGTGAGTTTTACGAGACCCAGTACTTC.

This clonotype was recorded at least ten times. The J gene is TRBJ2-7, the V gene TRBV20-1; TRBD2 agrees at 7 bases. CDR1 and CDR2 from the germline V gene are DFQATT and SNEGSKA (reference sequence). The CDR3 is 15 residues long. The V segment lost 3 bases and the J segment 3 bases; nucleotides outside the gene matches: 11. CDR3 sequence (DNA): TGCAGTGCTAGGCCTTCTAGCGGCGTAAGCTACGAGCAGTACTTC. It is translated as CSARPSSGVSYEQYF.

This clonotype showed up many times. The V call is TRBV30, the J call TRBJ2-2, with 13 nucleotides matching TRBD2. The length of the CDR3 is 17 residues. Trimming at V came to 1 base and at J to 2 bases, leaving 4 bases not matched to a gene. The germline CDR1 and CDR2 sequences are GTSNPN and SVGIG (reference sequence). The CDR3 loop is CAWSGTSGRPNTGELFF. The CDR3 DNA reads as TGTGCCTGGAGTGGGACTAGCGGGAGACCTAACACCGGGGAGCTGTTTTTT.

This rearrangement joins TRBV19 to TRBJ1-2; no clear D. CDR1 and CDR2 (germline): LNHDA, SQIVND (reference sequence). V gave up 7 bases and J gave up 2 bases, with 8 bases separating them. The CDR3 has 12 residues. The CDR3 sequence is CASNKENYGYTF. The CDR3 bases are TGTGCCAGTAATAAGGAAAACTATGGCTACACCTTC.

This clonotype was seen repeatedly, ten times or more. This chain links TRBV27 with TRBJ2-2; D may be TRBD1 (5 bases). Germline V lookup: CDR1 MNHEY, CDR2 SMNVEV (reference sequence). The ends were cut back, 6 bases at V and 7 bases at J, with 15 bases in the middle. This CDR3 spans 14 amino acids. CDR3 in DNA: TGTGCCAGCAGACCACACAGGTCAGGCGGGGAGCTGTTTTTT. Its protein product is CASRPHRSGGELFF.

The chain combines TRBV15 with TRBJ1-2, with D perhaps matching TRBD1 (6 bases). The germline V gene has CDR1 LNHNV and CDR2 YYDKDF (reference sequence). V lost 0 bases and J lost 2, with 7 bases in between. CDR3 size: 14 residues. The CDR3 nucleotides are TGTGCCACCAGCAGAGATACAGGGAACTATGGCTACACCTTC. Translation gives CATSRDTGNYGYTF.

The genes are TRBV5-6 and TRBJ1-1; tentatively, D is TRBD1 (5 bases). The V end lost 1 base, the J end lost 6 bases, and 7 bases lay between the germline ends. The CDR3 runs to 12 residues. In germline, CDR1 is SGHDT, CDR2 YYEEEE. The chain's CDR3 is CASSLRGAEAFF. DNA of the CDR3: TGTGCCAGCAGCTTGAGAGGGGCTGAAGCTTTCTTT.

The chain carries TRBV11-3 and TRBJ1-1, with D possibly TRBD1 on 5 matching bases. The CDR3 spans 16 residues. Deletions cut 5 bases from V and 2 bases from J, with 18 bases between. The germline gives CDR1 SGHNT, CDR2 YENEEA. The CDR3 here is CASSPGPRGPNTEAFF. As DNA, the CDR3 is TGTGCCAGCAGCCCGGGGCCGAGAGGGCCTAACACTGAAGCTTTCTTT.

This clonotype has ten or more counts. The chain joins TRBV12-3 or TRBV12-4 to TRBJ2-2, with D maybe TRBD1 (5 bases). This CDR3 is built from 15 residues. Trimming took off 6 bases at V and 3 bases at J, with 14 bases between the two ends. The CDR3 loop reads CASSRRQTDTGELFF. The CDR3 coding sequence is TGTGCCAGCAGCAGAAGACAGACTGACACCGGGGAGCTGTTTTTT.

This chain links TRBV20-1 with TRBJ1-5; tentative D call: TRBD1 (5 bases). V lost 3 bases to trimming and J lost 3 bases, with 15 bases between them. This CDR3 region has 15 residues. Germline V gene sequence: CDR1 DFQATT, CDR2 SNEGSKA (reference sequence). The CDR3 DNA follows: TGCAGTGCTAGCAGCGGGGCAGCAGTCAATCAGCCCCAGCATTTT. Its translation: CSASSGAAVNQPQHF.

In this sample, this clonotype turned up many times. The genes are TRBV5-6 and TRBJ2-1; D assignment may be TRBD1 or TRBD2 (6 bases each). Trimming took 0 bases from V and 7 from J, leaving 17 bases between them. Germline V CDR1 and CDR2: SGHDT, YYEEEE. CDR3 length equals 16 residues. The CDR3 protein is CASSLDSGGRINEQFF. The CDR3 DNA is TGTGCCAGCAGCTTGGATAGTGGGGGGCGCATTAATGAGCAGTTCTTC.

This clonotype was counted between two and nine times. CDR3 residues: CASSLRRGLYEQYF. In nucleotides, the CDR3 is TGTGCCAGCAGCTTAAGGAGGGGGCTCTACGAGCAGTACTTC. The J gene is TRBJ2-7, the V gene TRBV7-2; possible D gene TRBD1, 7 bases. Germline assignment: CDR1 SGHTA and CDR2 FQGNSA. The V and J ends lost 2 bases and 3 bases respectively, with 11 bases between them. The CDR3 has 14 residues.

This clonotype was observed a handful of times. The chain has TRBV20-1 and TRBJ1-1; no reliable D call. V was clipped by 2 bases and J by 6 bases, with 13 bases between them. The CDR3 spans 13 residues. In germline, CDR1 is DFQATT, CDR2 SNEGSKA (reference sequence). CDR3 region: CSARSPGWAEAFF. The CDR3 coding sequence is TGCAGTGCTAGATCCCCGGGGTGGGCTGAAGCTTTCTTT.

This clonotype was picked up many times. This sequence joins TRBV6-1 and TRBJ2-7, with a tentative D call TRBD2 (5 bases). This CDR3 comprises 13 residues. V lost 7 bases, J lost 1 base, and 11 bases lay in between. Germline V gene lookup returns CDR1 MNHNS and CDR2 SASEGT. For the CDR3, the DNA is TGTGCCAGCATGGCGGGTTGGTCCTACGAGCAGTACTTC. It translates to CASMAGWSYEQYF.

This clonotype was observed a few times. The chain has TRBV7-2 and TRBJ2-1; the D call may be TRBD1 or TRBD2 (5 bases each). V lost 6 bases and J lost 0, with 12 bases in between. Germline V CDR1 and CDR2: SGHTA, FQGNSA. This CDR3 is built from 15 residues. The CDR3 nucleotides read TGTGCCAGCAGGCGACCAGGGAGCTCCTACAATGAGCAGTTCTTC. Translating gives CASRRPGSSYNEQFF.

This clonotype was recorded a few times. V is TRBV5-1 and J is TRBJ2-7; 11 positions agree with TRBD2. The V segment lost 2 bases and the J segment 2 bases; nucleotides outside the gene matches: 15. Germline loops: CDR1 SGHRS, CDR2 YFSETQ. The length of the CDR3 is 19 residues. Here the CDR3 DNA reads TGCGCCAGCAGCTTATACGGGTTTGGTACTAGCGGGGGAGCCTACGAGCAGTACTTC. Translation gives CASSLYGFGTSGGAYEQYF.

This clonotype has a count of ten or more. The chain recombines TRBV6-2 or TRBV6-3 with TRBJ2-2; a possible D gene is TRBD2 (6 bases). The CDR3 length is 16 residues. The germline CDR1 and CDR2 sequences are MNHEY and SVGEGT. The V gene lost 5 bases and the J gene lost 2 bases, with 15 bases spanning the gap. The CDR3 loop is CASSPLAEINTGELFF. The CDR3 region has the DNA TGTGCCAGCAGTCCCTTAGCGGAGATCAACACCGGGGAGCTGTTTTTT.

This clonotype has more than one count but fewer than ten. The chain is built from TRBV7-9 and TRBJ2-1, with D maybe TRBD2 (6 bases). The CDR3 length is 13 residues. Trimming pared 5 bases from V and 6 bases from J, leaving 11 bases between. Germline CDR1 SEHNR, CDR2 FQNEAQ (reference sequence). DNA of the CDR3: TGTGCCAGCAGCGTGGCGGGGATCAATGAGCAGTTCTTC. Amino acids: CASSVAGINEQFF.

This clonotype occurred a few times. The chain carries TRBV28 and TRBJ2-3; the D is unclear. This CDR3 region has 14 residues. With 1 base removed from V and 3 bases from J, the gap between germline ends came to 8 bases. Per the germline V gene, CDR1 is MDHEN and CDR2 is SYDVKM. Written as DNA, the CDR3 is TGTGCCAGCAGTTTATCATCGTTTACAGATACGCAGTATTTT. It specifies CASSLSSFTDTQYF.

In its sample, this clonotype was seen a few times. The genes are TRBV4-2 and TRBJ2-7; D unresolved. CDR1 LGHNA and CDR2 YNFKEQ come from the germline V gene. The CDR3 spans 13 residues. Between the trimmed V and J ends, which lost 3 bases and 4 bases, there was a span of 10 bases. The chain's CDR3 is CASSHQRRYEQYF. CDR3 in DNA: TGTGCCAGCAGCCACCAGCGCCGTTACGAGCAGTACTTC.

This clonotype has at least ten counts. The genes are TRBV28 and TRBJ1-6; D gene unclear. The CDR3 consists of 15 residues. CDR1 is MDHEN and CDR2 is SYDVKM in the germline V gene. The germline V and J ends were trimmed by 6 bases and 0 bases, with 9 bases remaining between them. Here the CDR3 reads CASSPVSSYNSPLHF. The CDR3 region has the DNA TGTGCCAGCAGCCCAGTTAGCTCCTATAATTCACCCCTCCACTTT.

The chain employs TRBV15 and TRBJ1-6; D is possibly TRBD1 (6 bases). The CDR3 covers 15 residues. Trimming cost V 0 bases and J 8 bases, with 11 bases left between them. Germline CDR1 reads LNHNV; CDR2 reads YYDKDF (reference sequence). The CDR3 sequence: CATSRERPGDSPLHF. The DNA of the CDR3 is TGTGCCACCAGCAGAGAGAGACCAGGGGATTCACCCCTCCACTTT.

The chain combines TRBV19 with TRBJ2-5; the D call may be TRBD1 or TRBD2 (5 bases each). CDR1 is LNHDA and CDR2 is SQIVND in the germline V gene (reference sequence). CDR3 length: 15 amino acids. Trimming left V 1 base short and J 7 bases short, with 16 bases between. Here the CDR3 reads CASSIGSGTGRTQYF. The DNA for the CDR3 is TGTGCCAGTAGTATAGGTTCCGGGACGGGTCGGACCCAGTACTTC.

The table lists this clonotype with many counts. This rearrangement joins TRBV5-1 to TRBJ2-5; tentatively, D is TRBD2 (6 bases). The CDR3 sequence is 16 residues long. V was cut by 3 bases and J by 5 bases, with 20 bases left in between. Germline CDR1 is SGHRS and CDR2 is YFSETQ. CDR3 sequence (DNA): TGCGCCAGCAGCTGGGGGAGGAGTGGGCAACCGGAGACCCAGTACTTC. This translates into CASSWGRSGQPETQYF.

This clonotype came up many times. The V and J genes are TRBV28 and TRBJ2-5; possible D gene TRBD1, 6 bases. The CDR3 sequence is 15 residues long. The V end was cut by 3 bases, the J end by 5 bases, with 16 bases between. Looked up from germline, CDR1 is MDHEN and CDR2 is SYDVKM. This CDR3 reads CASSFPGAIGETQYF. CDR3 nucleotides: TGTGCCAGCAGTTTCCCAGGGGCGATAGGGGAGACCCAGTACTTC.

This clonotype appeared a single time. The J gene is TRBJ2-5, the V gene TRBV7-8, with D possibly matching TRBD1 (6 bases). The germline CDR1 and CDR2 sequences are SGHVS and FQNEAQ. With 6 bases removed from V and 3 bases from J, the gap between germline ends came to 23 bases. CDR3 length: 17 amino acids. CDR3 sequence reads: CASSYPTGPDSKETQYF. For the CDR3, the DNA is TGTGCCAGCAGTTATCCCACAGGGCCGGACTCAAAAGAGACCCAGTACTTC. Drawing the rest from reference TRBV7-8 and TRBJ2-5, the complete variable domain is GAGVSQSPRYKVAKRGQDVALRCDPISGHVSLFWYQQALGQGPEFLTYFQNEAQLDKSGLPSDRFFAERPEGSVSTLKIQRTQQEDSAVYLCASSYPTGPDSKETQYFGPGTRLLVL.